The TCR beta chain described here comes from a study of blood T cells in healthy people across ages. Peripheral blood from each donor was collected in a volume of 8 to 10 milliliters. They isolated at least 7 million PBMCs from each sample. Then a second PCR, running about 6 to 11 cycles, was carried out with a sample-barcoded 5' primer and a J-beta primer mix. TCRdb redid the calling of the 5' RACE reads with MiXCR, one entry per CDR3 protein. The sample lists a few hundred thousand distinct CDR3 sequences, roughly 29% occurring once. This clonotype was seen only a few times. The germline V gene has CDR1 DFQATT and CDR2 SNEGSKA (reference sequence). The CDR3 is 12 residues long. Between the trimmed V and J ends, which lost 1 base and 6 bases, there was a span of 4 bases.

J is TRBJ1-6 and V is TRBV20-1; D is undetermined. Material: blood. The source of this sequence is a woman aged 70 to 79 in good health. The CDR3 nucleotides read TGCAGTGCTAGAGCTCCTAATTCACCCCTCCACTTT. Translation: CSARAPNSPLHF.